The 20 T cell receptor beta chains listed next were all sequenced from one sample in a study of beta chain features in type 1 diabetes. General study results and limits: Shorter TCRB CDR3s, moderately but significantly so, marked every one of the four CD4+ subsets in Type 1 diabetes patients.

The authors reverse transcribed all of the isolated RNA, so sequencing captured expressed TCRB transcripts. Using immunoSEQ multiplex PCR, the repertoire was profiled, and TCRdb retains in-frame clones only, with some absent. The sample yields about 400,000 clones, over 10% seen once. Which antigens these TCRs recognize remains unknown. Specimen: naive CD4+ T cells from blood. The receptor source for this set is a woman aged 18-29 years with type 1 diabetes.

The genes are TRBV19 and TRBJ2-4; 7 nucleotides match TRBD2. CDR3 size: 13 residues. Germline assignment: CDR1 LNHDA and CDR2 SQIVND (reference sequence). Losses at the gene ends were 8 bases for V and 3 bases for J; bases not matched to a gene: 4. CDR3 protein: CASGTSDKNIQYF. The CDR3 region has the DNA TGTGCCAGTGGAACTAGCGACAAAAACATTCAGTACTTC.

This clone appeared a few times. The chain recombines TRBV4-2 with TRBJ2-5; 8 bases are shared with TRBD1. Unmatched junction bases numbered 17, after V lost 0 bases and J lost 5 bases. CDR3 length: 19 residues. Germline CDR1 LGHNA, CDR2 YNFKEQ. As DNA, the CDR3 is TGTGCCAGCAGCCAAGAGGGCAGGGGGCCGAACCGGGGGCGGGAGACCCAGTACTTC. Protein product: CASSQEGRGPNRGRETQYF.

This clone was picked up a small number of times. The chain recombines TRBV19 with TRBJ2-5, with D perhaps matching TRBD1 (7 bases). CDR1 LNHDA and CDR2 SQIVND come from the germline V gene (reference sequence). The CDR3 sequence is 18 residues long. With 4 bases removed from V and 2 bases from J, the gap between germline ends came to 23 bases. In nucleotides, the CDR3 is TGTGCCAGTAGTACCGATCACAGGGGAGGAAAAGGACAAGAGACCCAGTACTTC. This encodes CASSTDHRGGKGQETQYF.

The rearrangement links TRBV7-9 to TRBJ2-3; unclear D gene. This CDR3 comprises 15 residues. CDR1 SEHNR and CDR2 FQNEAQ come from the germline V gene (reference sequence). Between the trimmed V and J ends, which lost 3 bases and 2 bases, there was a span of 12 bases. The CDR3, as DNA: TGTGCCAGCAGCTTGAGCCAACTAATCACAGATACGCAGTATTTT. Amino acid sequence: CASSLSQLITDTQYF. Variable domain in full (rest from reference TRBV7-9 and TRBJ2-3): DTGVSQNPRHKITKRGQNVTFRCDPISEHNRLYWYRQTLGQGPEFLTYFQNEAQLEKSRLLSDRFSAERPKGSFSTLEIQRTEQGDSAMYLCASSLSQLITDTQYFGPGTRLTVL.

The chain recombines TRBV9 with TRBJ2-7; 8 bases match TRBD1. Trimming removed 4 bases from V and 6 bases from J; junction bases left unmatched: 12. Germline loops: CDR1 SGDLS, CDR2 YYNGEE. The CDR3 has 15 amino acids. The CDR3 nucleotides are TGTGCCAGCAGCTTAGCGACAGGGGCGGTCAGCGAGCAGTACTTC. Residues: CASSLATGAVSEQYF.

This clone was picked up a small number of times. The chain employs TRBV4-3 and TRBJ2-2, with 11 bases aligning to TRBD1. Trimming at V came to 3 bases and at J to 5 bases, leaving 5 bases not matched to a gene. The CDR3 runs to 16 residues. Per the germline V gene, CDR1 is LGHNA and CDR2 is YSLEER. CDR3: CASSQDRGRRTGELFF. Here the CDR3 DNA reads TGCGCCAGCAGCCAGGACAGGGGGCGGAGGACCGGGGAGCTGTTTTTT.

The chain joins TRBV7-6 to TRBJ2-1, with TRBD2 identical over 15 bases. Unmatched junction bases numbered 4, after V lost 3 bases and J lost 10 bases. Per germline, CDR1 SGHVS and CDR2 FNYEAQ. The CDR3 is made up of 15 amino acids. The CDR3 sequence is CASSLWTSGREEQFF. The CDR3 DNA follows: TGTGCCAGCAGCTTGTGGACTAGCGGGAGGGAGGAGCAGTTCTTC.

Details on this clone: One end of the junction is discordant with germline, which a read error may explain. This chain uses TRBV7-9 with TRBJ2-1; the D gene is possibly TRBD2 (5 bases). The germline V gene encodes CDR1 SEHNR and CDR2 FQNEAQ (reference sequence). This CDR3 region has 17 residues. This chain's CDR3 is CASSWESLGSSHNEQFF. CDR3 in DNA: TGTGCCAGCAGCTGGGAGTCCCTGGGGTCCTCCCACAATGAGCAGTTCTTC.

This clone was detected a few times. V and J are TRBV29-1 and TRBJ2-3; 8 nucleotides line up with TRBD2. V dropped 5 bases and J dropped 3; count of bases not matched to a gene: 7. CDR3 size: 14 residues. Germline V gene sequence: CDR1 SQVTM, CDR2 ANQGSEA. This CDR3 is CSVSAGGGTDTQYF. CDR3 DNA: TGCAGCGTTAGTGCGGGGGGAGGTACAGATACGCAGTATTTT.

V gene TRBV30 combines with J gene TRBJ1-2; D not certain. V shed 0 bases and J shed 4 bases, with 15 bases lying between them. The CDR3 totals 15 residues. Germline V gives CDR1 GTSNPN, CDR2 SVGIG (reference sequence). For the CDR3, the DNA is TGTGCCTGGAGTGTTAAGACCGGGAACTTCTATGGCTACACCTTC. Amino acid sequence: CAWSVKTGNFYGYTF.

The CDR3 loop reads CASSKPGHRTYEQYF. Written as DNA, the CDR3 is TGTGCCAGTAGTAAACCGGGACACCGAACCTACGAGCAGTACTTC. The chain recombines TRBV19 with TRBJ2-7; possibly TRBD1 for D (6 bases). V was cut by 4 bases and J by 2 bases, with 15 bases left in between. Per the germline V gene, CDR1 is LNHDA and CDR2 is SQIVND (reference sequence). CDR3 size: 15 residues.

This clone has only a few counts. This chain joins TRBV5-1 and TRBJ2-1; 11 nucleotides agree with TRBD2. Germline values: CDR1 SGHRS, CDR2 YFSETQ. V was pared by 4 bases and J by 10 bases, with 10 bases of the junction left unmatched. The CDR3 contains 15 residues. The CDR3 reads CASSPGLAGGREQFF. The CDR3 DNA sequence: TGCGCCAGCAGCCCAGGACTAGCGGGCGGCCGGGAGCAGTTCTTC.

V usage is TRBV20-1 and J usage is TRBJ1-2; possible D gene TRBD1, 5 bases. The CDR3 totals 10 residues. Germline V lookup: CDR1 DFQATT, CDR2 SNEGSKA (reference sequence). The germline V and J ends were trimmed by 6 bases and 12 bases, with 14 bases remaining between them. This CDR3 reads CSAPDSPNTF. In nucleotides, the CDR3 is TGCAGTGCGCCAGACAGCCCTAACACCTTC.

This clone was observed a handful of times. The chain links TRBV29-1 to TRBJ2-7; D might be TRBD2 (6 bases). Germline loops: CDR1 SQVTM, CDR2 ANQGSEA. This CDR3 region has 14 residues. V was pared by 4 bases and J by 2 bases, with 15 bases between. The CDR3 here is CSVVGGNQAYEQYF. CDR3 nucleotide sequence: TGCAGCGTTGTGGGCGGGAACCAAGCCTACGAGCAGTACTTC.

This clone was picked up a small number of times. This sequence joins TRBV4-2 and TRBJ2-3; 8 positions agree with TRBD1. The CDR3 consists of 14 residues. The V segment lost 2 bases and the J segment 3 bases; nucleotides outside the gene matches: 1. Germline V gene sequence: CDR1 LGHNA, CDR2 YNFKEQ. CDR3 protein: CASSQQGATDTQYF. In DNA form, the CDR3 reads TGTGCCAGCAGCCAACAGGGGGCAACAGATACGCAGTATTTT.

In this sample, this clone turned up a few times. The rearrangement links TRBV5-1 to TRBJ1-2, with 7 bases that match TRBD1. The CDR3 totals 14 residues. Germline CDR1 is SGHRS and CDR2 is YFSETQ. After removal of 0 bases from V and 4 bases from J, the junction contained 3 bases not matched to a gene. The CDR3 loop reads CASSLDQGVYGYTF. The CDR3 DNA is TGCGCCAGCAGCTTGGACCAGGGGGTCTATGGCTACACCTTC.

The V gene is TRBV6-5, the J gene TRBJ2-3, with D possibly matching TRBD2 (5 bases). The germline V gene has CDR1 MNHEY and CDR2 SVGAGI. V was shortened by 7 bases and J by 4 bases, with 6 bases between the two germline ends. The CDR3 totals 11 residues. CDR3 protein: CASNGADTQYF. For the CDR3, the DNA is TGTGCCAGCAACGGGGCAGATACGCAGTATTTT.

This clone was picked up a small number of times. This chain links TRBV7-9 with TRBJ1-1, with TRBD1 identical over 7 bases. The CDR3 totals 14 residues. From germline, CDR1 is SEHNR and CDR2 FQNEAQ (reference sequence). V lost 5 bases and J lost 3; bases outside the gene matches: 6. The chain's CDR3 is CASSPTGQDTEAFF. CDR3 DNA: TGTGCCAGCAGCCCTACCGGACAGGACACTGAAGCTTTCTTT. Combining the CDR3 with reference TRBV7-9 and TRBJ1-1 gives the whole variable domain DTGVSQNPRHKITKRGQNVTFRCDPISEHNRLYWYRQTLGQGPEFLTYFQNEAQLEKSRLLSDRFSAERPKGSFSTLEIQRTEQGDSAMYLCASSPTGQDTEAFFGQGTRLTVV.

This clone occurred a few times. The chain links TRBV7-9 to TRBJ1-5; possible D gene TRBD1, 5 bases. The CDR3 totals 13 residues. Trimming cost V 5 bases and J 7 bases, with 12 bases left between them. The V gene's germline CDR1 is SEHNR and CDR2 FQNEAQ (reference sequence). The CDR3 nucleotides read TGTGCCAGCAGCCCACAGGAGGGCCAGCCCCAGCATTTT. Its translation: CASSPQEGQPQHF.

V is TRBV9 and J is TRBJ1-4; 7 bases line up with TRBD1. After removal of 2 bases from V and 7 bases from J, the junction contained 5 bases not matched to a gene. The CDR3 has 14 residues. Germline loops: CDR1 SGDLS, CDR2 YYNGEE. CDR3 loop: CASSVGTVGEKLFF. Written as DNA, the CDR3 is TGTGCCAGCAGCGTTGGGACAGTAGGTGAAAAACTGTTTTTT.